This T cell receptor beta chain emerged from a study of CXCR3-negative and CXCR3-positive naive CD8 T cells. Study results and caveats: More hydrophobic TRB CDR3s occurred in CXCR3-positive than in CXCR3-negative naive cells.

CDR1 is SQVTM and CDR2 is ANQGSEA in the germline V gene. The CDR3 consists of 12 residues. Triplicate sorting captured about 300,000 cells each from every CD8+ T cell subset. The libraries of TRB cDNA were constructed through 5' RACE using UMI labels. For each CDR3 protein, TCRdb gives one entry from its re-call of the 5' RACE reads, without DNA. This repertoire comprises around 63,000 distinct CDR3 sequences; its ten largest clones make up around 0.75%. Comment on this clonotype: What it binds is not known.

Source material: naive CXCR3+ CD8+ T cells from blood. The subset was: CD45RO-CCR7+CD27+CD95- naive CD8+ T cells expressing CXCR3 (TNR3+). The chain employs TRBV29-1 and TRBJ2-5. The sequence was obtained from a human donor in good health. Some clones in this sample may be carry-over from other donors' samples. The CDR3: CSVARLGETQYF.